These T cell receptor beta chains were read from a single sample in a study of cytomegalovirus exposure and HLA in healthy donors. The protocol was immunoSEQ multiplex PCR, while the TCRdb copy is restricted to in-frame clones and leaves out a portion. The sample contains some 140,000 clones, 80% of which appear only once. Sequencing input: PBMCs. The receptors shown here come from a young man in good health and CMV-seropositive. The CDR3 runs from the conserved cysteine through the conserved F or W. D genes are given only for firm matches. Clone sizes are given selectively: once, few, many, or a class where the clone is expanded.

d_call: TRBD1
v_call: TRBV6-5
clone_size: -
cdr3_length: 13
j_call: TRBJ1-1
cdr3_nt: TGTGCCAGCAGGCAGACAGGGGCCGGGGTGGCTTTCTTT
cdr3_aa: CASRQTGAGVAFF

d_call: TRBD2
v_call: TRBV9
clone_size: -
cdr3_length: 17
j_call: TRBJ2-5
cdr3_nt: TGTGCCAGCAGCGTAGCCTGGCTAGCGGGAGGGGGAGAGACCCAGTACTTC
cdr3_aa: CASSVAWLAGGGETQYF

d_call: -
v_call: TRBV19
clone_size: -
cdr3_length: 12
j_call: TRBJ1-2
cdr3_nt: TGTGCCAGTAGCCGAGGTGACAGGGGCTACACCTTC
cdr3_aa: CASSRGDRGYTF

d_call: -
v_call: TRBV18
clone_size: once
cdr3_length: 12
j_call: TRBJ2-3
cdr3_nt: TGTGCCAGCTCCCCCAACACAGATACGCAGTATTTT
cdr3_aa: CASSPNTDTQYF

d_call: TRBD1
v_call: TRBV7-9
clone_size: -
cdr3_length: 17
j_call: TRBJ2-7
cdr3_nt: TGTGCCAGCAGCTTGGGGTACAGGGGGATTATCTCCTACGAGCAGTACTTC
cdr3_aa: CASSLGYRGIISYEQYF

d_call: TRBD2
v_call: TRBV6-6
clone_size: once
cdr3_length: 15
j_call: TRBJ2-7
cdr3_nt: TGTGCCAGCAGGCCGACTAGCGGGAGCGCGAACGAGCAGTACTTC
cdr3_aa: CASRPTSGSANEQYF

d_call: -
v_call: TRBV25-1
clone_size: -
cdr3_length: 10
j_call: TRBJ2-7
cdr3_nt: TGTGCCAGCAGTTCGTCCGAGCAGTACTTC
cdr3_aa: CASSSSEQYF

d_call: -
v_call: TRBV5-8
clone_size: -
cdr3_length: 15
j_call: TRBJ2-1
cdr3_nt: TGTGCCAGCAGCTTGGCCGGGGAAACATACAATGAGCAGTTCTTC
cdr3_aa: CASSLAGETYNEQFF

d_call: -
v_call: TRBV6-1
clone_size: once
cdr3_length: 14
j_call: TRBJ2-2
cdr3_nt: TGTGCCAGCAGATGGGGGGCGAACACCGGGGAGCTGTTTTTT
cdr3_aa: CASRWGANTGELFF

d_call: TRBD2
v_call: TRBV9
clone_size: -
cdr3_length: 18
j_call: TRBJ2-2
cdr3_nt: TGTGCCAGCAGCGTAGAGGGGCTAGCGGGAGGACGGACCGGGGAGCTGTTTTTT
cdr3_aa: CASSVEGLAGGRTGELFF

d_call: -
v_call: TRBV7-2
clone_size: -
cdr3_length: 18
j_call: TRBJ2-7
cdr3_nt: TGTGCCAGCAGCTTATCTACCCGGGATCGGGCGGACCCCTACGAGCAGTACTTC
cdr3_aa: CASSLSTRDRADPYEQYF

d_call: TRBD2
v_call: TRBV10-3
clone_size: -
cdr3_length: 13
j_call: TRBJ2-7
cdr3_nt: TGTGCCATCAGTGACGGAGCGGGAGGGATCCGGTACTTC
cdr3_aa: CAISDGAGGIRYF

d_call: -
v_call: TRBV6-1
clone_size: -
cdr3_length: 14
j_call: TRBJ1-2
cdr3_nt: TGTGCCACCCTAGAAGTATCTCCTAGCTATGGCTACACCTTC
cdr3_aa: CATLEVSPSYGYTF

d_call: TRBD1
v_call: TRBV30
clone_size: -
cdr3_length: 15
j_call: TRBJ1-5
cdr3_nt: TGTGCCTGGAGTGTAAGGACAGGGGGCAGTCAGCCCCAGCATTTT
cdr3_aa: CAWSVRTGGSQPQHF

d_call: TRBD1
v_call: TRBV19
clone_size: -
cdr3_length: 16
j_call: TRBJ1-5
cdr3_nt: TGTGCCAGTAGTATCCCCGAAGCTCCCAGGGGGCAGCCCCAGCATTTT
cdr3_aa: CASSIPEAPRGQPQHF

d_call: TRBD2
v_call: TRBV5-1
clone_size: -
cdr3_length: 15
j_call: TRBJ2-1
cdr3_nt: TGCGCCAGCAGCCCGCTAAGCGGGAGACCCAATGAGCAGTTCTTC
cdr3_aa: CASSPLSGRPNEQFF

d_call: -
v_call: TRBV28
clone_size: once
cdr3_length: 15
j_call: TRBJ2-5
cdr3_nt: TGTGCCAGCAGCCCGCGCCGGACAGTGCAAGAGACCCAGTACTTC
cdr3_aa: CASSPRRTVQETQYF

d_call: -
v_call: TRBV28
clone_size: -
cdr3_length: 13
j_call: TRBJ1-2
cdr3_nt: TGTGCCAGCAGCAGGACAGTTTCCTATGGCTACACCTTC
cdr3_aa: CASSRTVSYGYTF

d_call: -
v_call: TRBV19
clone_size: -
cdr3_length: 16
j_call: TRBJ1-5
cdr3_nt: TGTGCCAGTAGTATAGAGGGTTCAGGGTCTTTGGAACCCCAGCATTTT
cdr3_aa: CASSIEGSGSLEPQHF

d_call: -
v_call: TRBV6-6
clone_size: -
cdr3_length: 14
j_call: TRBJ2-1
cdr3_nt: TGTGCCAGCAGTCGGACTAGTCAGGGGAATGAGCAGTTCTTC
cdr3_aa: CASSRTSQGNEQFF

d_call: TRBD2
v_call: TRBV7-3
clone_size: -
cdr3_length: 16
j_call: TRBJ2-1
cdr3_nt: TGTGCCAGCAGCCCCGAAGCGGGACTAGCCTACAATGAGCAGTTCTTC
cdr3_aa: CASSPEAGLAYNEQFF

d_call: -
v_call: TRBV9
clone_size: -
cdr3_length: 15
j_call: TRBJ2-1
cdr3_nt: TGTGCCAGCAGCGTAGGGGGGACACTTAACAATGAGCAGTTCTTC
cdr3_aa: CASSVGGTLNNEQFF

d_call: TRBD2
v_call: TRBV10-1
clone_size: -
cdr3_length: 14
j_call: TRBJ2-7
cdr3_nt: TGCGCCAGCAGCGAAAACAGACTAGCGGGAAGGCAGTACTTC
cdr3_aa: CASSENRLAGRQYF

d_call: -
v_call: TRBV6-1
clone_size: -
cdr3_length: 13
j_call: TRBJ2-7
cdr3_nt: TGTGCCAGCAGTACCGGACAGCCCTACGAGCAGTACTTC
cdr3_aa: CASSTGQPYEQYF

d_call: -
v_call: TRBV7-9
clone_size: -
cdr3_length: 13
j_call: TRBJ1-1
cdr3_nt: TGTGCCAGCATCCTGACAGGCAACACTGAAGCTTTCTTT
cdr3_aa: CASILTGNTEAFF

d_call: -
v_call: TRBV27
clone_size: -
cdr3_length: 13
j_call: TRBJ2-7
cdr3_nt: TGTGCCAGCAGTTTACGAGAATCCTACGAGCAGTACTTC
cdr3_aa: CASSLRESYEQYF

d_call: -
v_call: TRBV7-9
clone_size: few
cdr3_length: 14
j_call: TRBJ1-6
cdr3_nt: TGTGCCAGCAGCTCCACCGCAGATAATTCACCCCTCCACTTT
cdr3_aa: CASSSTADNSPLHF

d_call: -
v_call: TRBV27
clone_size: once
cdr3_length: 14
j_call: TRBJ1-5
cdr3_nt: TGTGCCAGCCGCGCGGGGGGCGCAGGGCAGCCCCAGCATTTT
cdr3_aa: CASRAGGAGQPQHF

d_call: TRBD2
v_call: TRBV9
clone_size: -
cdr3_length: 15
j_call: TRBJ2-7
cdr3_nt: TGTGCCAGCAGCCCCGACGTGGGGGGAGGGTACGAGCAGTACTTC
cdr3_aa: CASSPDVGGGYEQYF